The rows below give T cell receptor beta chains drawn from one sample of a study of a mutant IDH1 vaccine in newly diagnosed glioma. Sequencing used immunoSEQ multiplex PCR; TCRdb keeps in-frame clones, though not all of them. The table has some 58,000 clones, about four fifths seen once; the top ten hold under 6%. These TCRs' antigens remain unknown. The source was PBMCs, collected from a glioma patient whose treatment included an IDH1 peptide vaccine. These receptors were obtained from a man in his forties or fifties with glioma. Each CDR3 is given with its conserved first and last residue. The order of the fields is clone size, J gene, V gene, CDR3 length, D gene, CDR3 DNA, CDR3 protein. A D gene is named only where the DNA matches it firmly. Some rows mark clone size as missing; the rest say once, few, many or name a class of expanded clone.

>NA|TRBJ2-2|TRBV10-3|15|TRBD2
TGTGCCATCACCGGGACTAGCGGGAACAGCGGGGAGCTGTTTTTT
CAITGTSGNSGELFF
>NA|TRBJ2-1|TRBV11-3|13|NA
TGTGCCAGCAGCTTAGACCCGCCCAATGAGCAGTTCTTC
CASSLDPPNEQFF
>once|TRBJ2-7|TRBV7-2|14|TRBD2
TGTGCCAGCACGCTAGCGGGAGGTAGCTACGAGCAGTACTTC
CASTLAGGSYEQYF
>NA|TRBJ1-1|TRBV18|13|NA
TGTGCCAGCTCACCACTGGGGAACACTGAAGCTTTCTTT
CASSPLGNTEAFF
>NA|TRBJ2-1|TRBV5-1|15|NA
TGCGCCAGCAGCTTGGGCCTAGTTTCCGTCAATGAGCAGTTCTTC
CASSLGLVSVNEQFF
>NA|TRBJ2-4|TRBV7-2|15|NA
TGTGCCAGCAGCTTAGACAAATTAGCCAAAAACATTCAGTACTTC
CASSLDKLAKNIQYF
>NA|TRBJ1-1|TRBV5-1|16|NA
TGCGCCAGCAGCTTGGGTCACAAGTTCATGAACACTGAAGCTTTCTTT
CASSLGHKFMNTEAFF
>NA|TRBJ2-2|TRBV28|12|TRBD1
TGTGCCACCTTGACAGGGACCGGGGAGCTGTTTTTT
CATLTGTGELFF
>NA|TRBJ1-2|TRBV7-9|14|NA
TGTGCCAGCAGCGCCGGATATGGCGACTATGGCTACACCTTC
CASSAGYGDYGYTF
>NA|TRBJ2-1|TRBV5-1|11|NA
TGCGCCAGCAGCAAAGACCGAAAGGAGTTCTTC
CASSKDRKEFF
>few|TRBJ1-1|TRBV30|12|NA
TGTGCCTGGAGTTCAGGCGGCAGGGAAGCTTTCTTT
CAWSSGGREAFF
>NA|TRBJ1-2|TRBV10-2|15|NA
TGCGCCAGCAGTGGTGAAGGCTGGGGAGGCTATGGCTACACCTTC
CASSGEGWGGYGYTF
>few|TRBJ1-1|TRBV28|14|NA
TGTGCCAGCACCACGACCAGGGAAAGCACTGAAGCTTTCTTT
CASTTTRESTEAFF
>NA|TRBJ2-1|TRBV11-2|11|NA
TGTGCCAGCAAACCTTACAATGAGCAGTTCTTC
CASKPYNEQFF
>NA|TRBJ1-5|TRBV14|14|TRBD1
TGTGCCAGCAGCCCTTTAGGGGGCGGGCAGCCCCAGCATTTT
CASSPLGGGQPQHF
>NA|TRBJ1-5|TRBV10-3|13|NA
TGTGCCATTTCCCGGGAGTTGGGTGAGCCCCAGCATTTT
CAISRELGEPQHF
>NA|TRBJ2-7|TRBV30|14|NA
TGTGCCTGGAGTGTACGGAGGGACACCTACGAGCAGTACTTC
CAWSVRRDTYEQYF
>NA|TRBJ2-3|TRBV19|16|TRBD2
TGTGCCAGTAGTATCGCGCTAGCGGGAACCACAGATACGCAGTATTTT
CASSIALAGTTDTQYF